Below are 24 T cell receptor beta chains sequenced from a single sample in a study of quantifying T cell responses using KT2 cells. Study-level information: Reverse transcription used primers in the TCR alpha and beta constant regions.

Each cDNA got a UMI-containing oligo ligated at its 3' end. The first PCR ran 3 to 5 cycles with an equimolar RC1.1 and RC1.2 beta primer mix. TCRdb redid the calling of the UMI-ligation and nested PCR reads with MiXCR, one entry per CDR3 protein. The sample has 40,000 to 50,000 distinct CDR3 sequences, over 15% seen once. The sample taken for sequencing was PBMCs spiked with cells of the T cell clone KT2. The origin of the receptors is a human donor.

This clonotype was recorded a few times. The chain's CDR3 is CASSLGGWTGVDSPLHF. The CDR3 DNA follows: TGTGCCAGCAGCTTGGGGGGGTGGACAGGGGTGGATTCACCCCTCCACTTT. The chain employs TRBV5-6 and TRBJ1-6; 9 bases agree with TRBD1. The CDR3 consists of 17 residues. V trimming: 0 bases; J trimming: 8 bases; junction bases outside the gene matches: 9. Germline V gene sequence: CDR1 SGHDT, CDR2 YYEEEE.

This sequence joins TRBV5-5 and TRBJ2-6; D ambiguous. CDR1 SGHKS and CDR2 YYEKEE come from the germline V gene (reference sequence). The CDR3 has 15 residues. The germline V and J ends were trimmed by 4 bases and 0 bases, with 8 bases remaining between them. CDR3 DNA sequence: TGTGCCAGCAGCCTCAGTAGCTCTGGGGCCAACGTCCTGACTTTC. Translation: CASSLSSSGANVLTF.

This clonotype was seen only once. A read error may be the cause here, since a much bigger clone is one base away. The conserved phenylalanine or tryptophan normally closing the CDR3 is absent here, so this likely arose from a read error. The gene calls are TRBV6-4 and TRBJ2-1; TRBD2 is a possible D gene (6 bases). Looked up from germline, CDR1 is MRHNA and CDR2 is SNTAGT. Trimming cost V 0 bases and J 4 bases, with 10 bases left between them. There are 15 residues in the CDR3. The DNA of the CDR3 is TGTGCCAGCAGTGACTCGGGACTTGATTACAATGAGCAGTTCCTC. This encodes CASSDSGLDYNEQFL.

This chain connects TRBV24-1 to TRBJ2-3; D may be TRBD1 or TRBD2 (5 bases each). Between the trimmed V and J ends, which lost 4 bases and 6 bases, there was a span of 10 bases. This CDR3 has 13 residues. Germline CDR1 and CDR2: KGHDR and SFDVKD. This chain's CDR3 is CATSEAGTDTQYF. The CDR3 nucleotides are TGTGCCACCAGTGAGGCCGGGACCGATACGCAGTATTTT.

This chain links TRBV30 with TRBJ2-1; no reliable D call. Trimming took off 1 base at V and 0 bases at J, with 13 bases between the two ends. Germline values: CDR1 GTSNPN, CDR2 SVGIG (reference sequence). This CDR3 has 16 amino acids. CDR3 nucleotides: TGTGCCTGGAGTGCCTCCGCCTCCTCCTCCTACAATGAGCAGTTCTTC. It specifies CAWSASASSSYNEQFF.

The CDR3 is CASSPSLGTEAFF. The CDR3 nucleotides read TGTGCCAGCAGTCCCTCGCTGGGCACTGAAGCTTTCTTT. The chain has TRBV27 and TRBJ1-1; D is unclear. This CDR3 region has 13 residues. CDR1 and CDR2 (germline): MNHEY, SMNVEV (reference sequence). The V end lost 5 bases, the J end lost 4 bases, and 11 bases lay between the germline ends.

The chain links TRBV19 to TRBJ2-1, with 7 bases aligning to TRBD1. Per the germline V gene, CDR1 is LNHDA and CDR2 is SQIVND (reference sequence). The trim removed 6 bases at V and 7 bases at J, leaving 21 bases unmatched. The CDR3 length is 18 residues. The CDR3 region has the DNA TGTGCCAGTAGCGACGGGACAGCGGCCGCGCGAGGGAGTAATGAGCAGTTCTTC. This codes for CASSDGTAAARGSNEQFF.

The V gene is TRBV27, the J gene TRBJ2-7; TRBD1 matches at 10 bases. V shed 3 bases and J 2 bases; nucleotides not matched to a gene: 1. Germline V gene data show CDR1 as MNHEY and CDR2 as SMNVEV (reference sequence). The CDR3 length is 14 residues. The CDR3 protein is CASSFGTGAYEQYF. DNA for the CDR3: TGTGCCAGCAGTTTCGGGACAGGGGCCTACGAGCAGTACTTC.

This clonotype occurred a few times. The chain combines TRBV6-2 or TRBV6-3 with TRBJ2-7, with 8 bases lining up with TRBD1. The J segment lost 5 bases and the V segment lost 2 bases, leaving 5 bases of the junction unmatched. Germline assignment: CDR1 MNHEY and CDR2 SVGEGT. This CDR3 comprises 14 residues. This chain's CDR3 is CASSYVDRANEQYF. The CDR3 coding sequence is TGTGCCAGCAGTTACGTGGACAGGGCGAACGAGCAGTACTTC.

This chain connects TRBV20-1 to TRBJ2-5; D possibly corresponds to TRBD2 (6 bases). Trimming removed 3 bases from V and 1 base from J, with 15 bases in between. Germline CDR1 reads DFQATT; CDR2 reads SNEGSKA (reference sequence). The length of the CDR3 is 15 residues. Written as DNA, the CDR3 is TGCAGTGCTAGTAGAGCTAGCGAAACCCAAGAGACCCAGTACTTC. This gives the protein CSASRASETQETQYF.

The chain uses TRBV7-9 and TRBJ1-2; D gene unclear. This CDR3 has 14 amino acids. V was shortened by 1 base and J by 3 bases, with 9 bases between the two germline ends. Germline V CDR1 and CDR2: SEHNR, FQNEAQ (reference sequence). CDR3 nucleotide sequence: TGTGCCAGCAGCTTAGATCCCCAGGACTATGGCTACACCTTC. Translating it yields CASSLDPQDYGYTF.

This clonotype was counted only a few times. The chain combines TRBV6-5 with TRBJ2-1; 9 bases are shared with TRBD2. Losses at the gene ends were 7 bases for V and 6 bases for J; bases not matched to a gene: 7. Germline assignment: CDR1 MNHEY and CDR2 SVGAGI. The CDR3 is 14 amino acids. CDR3 loop: CASKPGLASNEQFF. DNA for the CDR3: TGTGCCAGCAAGCCGGGACTAGCATCCAATGAGCAGTTCTTC.

This sequence joins TRBV5-1 and TRBJ2-5; no firm D call. The V and J ends lost 4 bases and 5 bases respectively, with 9 bases between them. Germline V gene sequence: CDR1 SGHRS, CDR2 YFSETQ. There are 12 residues in the CDR3. CDR3 region: CASSPDLETQYF. In DNA, the CDR3 is TGCGCCAGCAGCCCCGACCTTGAGACCCAGTACTTC.

This clonotype was detected a few times. V is TRBV12-3 or TRBV12-4 and J is TRBJ1-5, with D perhaps matching TRBD1 (6 bases). Deletions cut 5 bases from V and 11 bases from J, with 19 bases between. This CDR3 is 14 amino acids long. Here the CDR3 reads CASSLREGVGAQHF. CDR3 nucleotide sequence: TGTGCCAGCAGTCTCAGGGAGGGGGTGGGAGCCCAGCATTTT.

This rearrangement joins TRBV5-6 to TRBJ2-2; D not resolved. Germline V gene lookup returns CDR1 SGHDT and CDR2 YYEEEE. The CDR3 covers 15 residues. V was pared by 1 base and J by 0 bases, with 7 bases between. CDR3 sequence reads: CASSLKRSNTGELFF. The CDR3 DNA reads as TGTGCCAGCAGCTTGAAGAGATCGAACACCGGGGAGCTGTTTTTT.

There are a few counts of this clonotype. CDR3 amino acids: CASSRSGGGYNEQFF. The CDR3 DNA follows: TGTGCCAGCAGCCGTAGCGGGGGTGGCTACAATGAGCAGTTCTTC. The chain employs TRBV6-2 or TRBV6-3 and TRBJ2-1; 9 nucleotides match TRBD2. The CDR3 has 15 amino acids. Losses at the gene ends were 6 bases for V and 3 bases for J; bases not matched to a gene: 6. Per the germline V gene, CDR1 is MNHEY and CDR2 is SVGEGT.

The rearrangement joins TRBV11-2 to TRBJ1-2; perhaps TRBD1 as D (5 bases). CDR3 length: 15 amino acids. Germline V gene data show CDR1 as SGHAT and CDR2 as FQNNGV. V lost 1 base, J lost 7 bases, and 16 bases lay in between. The CDR3 coding sequence is TGTGCCAGCAGCTTAGTGGGGGACTCTTTGGCTGGCTACACCTTC. Translated, it gives CASSLVGDSLAGYTF.

The chain uses TRBV20-1 and TRBJ1-1; D is ambiguous. Germline V gene data show CDR1 as DFQATT and CDR2 as SNEGSKA (reference sequence). The CDR3 length is 14 residues. Trimming removed 6 bases from V and 0 bases from J, with 14 bases in between. The DNA of the CDR3 is TGCAGTGCCAGGACGCCTGGTATGAACACTGAAGCTTTCTTT. Translation: CSARTPGMNTEAFF.

This clonotype has just one count. The chain joins TRBV6-5 to TRBJ1-2; D not resolved. The CDR3 contains 14 residues. The ends were cut back, 4 bases at V and 4 bases at J, with 13 bases in the middle. Germline values: CDR1 MNHEY, CDR2 SVGAGI. For the CDR3, the DNA is TGTGCCAGCAGTTCCCCCAGTGGAGGCTATGGCTACACCTTC. Translated: CASSSPSGGYGYTF.

The genes are TRBV9 and TRBJ2-1; a possible D gene is TRBD1 (7 bases). V lost 6 bases and J lost 7, with 20 bases in between. This CDR3 contains 15 residues. Germline V gene sequence: CDR1 SGDLS, CDR2 YYNGEE. CDR3 in amino acids: CASTPEGQMRNEQFF. CDR3 sequence (DNA): TGTGCCAGCACCCCGGAGGGACAGATGAGAAATGAGCAGTTCTTC.

This clonotype was counted only a few times. J is TRBJ1-4 and V is TRBV9; D ambiguous. The CDR3 has 13 amino acids. Germline CDR1 is SGDLS and CDR2 is YYNGEE. Trimming stripped 3 bases from V and 5 bases from J, with 8 bases between. The CDR3 protein is CASSEGPNEKLFF. The CDR3 nucleotides read TGTGCCAGCAGCGAAGGGCCAAATGAAAAACTGTTTTTT.

This chain uses TRBV5-1 with TRBJ2-7; TRBD2 agrees at 10 bases. V shed 0 bases, J shed 6 bases, and the junction held 6 bases outside the gene matches. Germline lookup yields CDR1 SGHRS and CDR2 YFSETQ. This CDR3 has 15 residues. The CDR3 nucleotides are TGCGCCAGCAGCTTGGGAGGGACTAGCGTTATCGAGCAGTACTTC. Translation gives CASSLGGTSVIEQYF.

Only a few counts were recorded for this clonotype. This chain connects TRBV20-1 to TRBJ2-3, with 11 bases matching TRBD2. The CDR3 has 16 residues. The V gene end was trimmed by 3 bases and the J gene end by 5 bases; junction bases not matched to a gene: 10. Germline CDR1 reads DFQATT; CDR2 reads SNEGSKA (reference sequence). Here the CDR3 DNA reads TGCAGTGCTAGGTCCTCACTAGCGGGAGTTCAAGATACGCAGTATTTT. Protein product: CSARSSLAGVQDTQYF.

This clonotype was seen a handful of times. The chain joins TRBV7-2 to TRBJ1-3; D remains ambiguous. V was shortened by 7 bases and J by 0 bases, with 7 bases between the two germline ends. The CDR3 consists of 13 residues. Germline CDR1 and CDR2: SGHTA and FQGNSA. The CDR3 DNA sequence: TGTGCCAGCACGACGAGCTCTGGAAACACCATATATTTT. This sequence encodes CASTTSSGNTIYF. The full variable domain, rest sourced from reference TRBV7-2 and TRBJ1-3, is GAGVSQSPSNKVTEKGKDVELRCDPISGHTALYWYRQSLGQGLEFLIYFQGNSAPDKSGLPSDRFSAERTGGSVSTLTIQRTQQEDSAVYLCASTTSSGNTIYFGEGSWLTVV.